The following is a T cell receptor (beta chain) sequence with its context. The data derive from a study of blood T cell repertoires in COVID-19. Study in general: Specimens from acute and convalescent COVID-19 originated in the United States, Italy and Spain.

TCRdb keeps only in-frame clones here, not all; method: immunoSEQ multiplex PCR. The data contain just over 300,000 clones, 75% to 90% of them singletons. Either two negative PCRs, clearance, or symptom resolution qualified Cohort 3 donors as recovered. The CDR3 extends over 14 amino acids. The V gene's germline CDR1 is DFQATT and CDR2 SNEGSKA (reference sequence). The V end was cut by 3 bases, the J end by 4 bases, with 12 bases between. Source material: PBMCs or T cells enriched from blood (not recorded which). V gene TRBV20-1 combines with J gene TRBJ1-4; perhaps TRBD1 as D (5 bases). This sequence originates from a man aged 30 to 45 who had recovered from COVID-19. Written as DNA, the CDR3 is TGCAGTGCTAGTTTGTTGCAGGGTAATGAAAAACTGTTTTTT. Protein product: CSASLLQGNEKLFF.